This T cell receptor (beta chain) was identified during a study of vaccination and CD4 T cells after COVID-19. Background on the study: In culture, cells were exposed to overlapping spike peptides from SARS-CoV-2, HCoV-NL63, HCoV-OC43 and HCoV-229E. General study findings and limits: The rise in median SARS-CoV-2-reactive clonotypes, from roughly 21 to 40, was not significant. The authors identified 304 of 307 vaccine-specific clones in convalescent patients as spike mono-reactive.

With the Oncomine TCR Beta short-read assay, DNA from cultured CD4+ T cells was sequenced. One entry per CDR3 protein results from TCRdb running MiXCR on the PCR reads. The sample includes several thousand distinct CDR3 sequences, roughly 29% of them seen just once. On this clonotype itself: Its antigen is not identified.

Regarding treatment: roughly 10-day PBMC culture with coronavirus spike peptide pools or control peptides (ViraFEST assay). CD4+ T cells that came from the unexposed donor were collected before the COVID-19 pandemic (2011-2018). Peptide pool stimulation in ViraFEST expanded antigen-specific T cells, whose TCRs were then sequenced. CDR3 length: 18 residues. Trimming took 8 bases from V and 6 from J, leaving 31 bases between them. Germline V gene data show CDR1 as MNHEY and CDR2 as SMNVEV (reference sequence). The source is a human donor in good health. The sample taken for sequencing was CD4+ T cells from blood, cultured in vitro. This rearrangement joins TRBV27 to TRBJ1-1, with D possibly matching TRBD1 (6 bases). The CDR3: CASGTWPIREDRHAEAFF. The CDR3 bases are TGTGCCAGCGGAACCTGGCCGATTAGGGAGGACAGACATGCTGAAGCTTTCTTT.